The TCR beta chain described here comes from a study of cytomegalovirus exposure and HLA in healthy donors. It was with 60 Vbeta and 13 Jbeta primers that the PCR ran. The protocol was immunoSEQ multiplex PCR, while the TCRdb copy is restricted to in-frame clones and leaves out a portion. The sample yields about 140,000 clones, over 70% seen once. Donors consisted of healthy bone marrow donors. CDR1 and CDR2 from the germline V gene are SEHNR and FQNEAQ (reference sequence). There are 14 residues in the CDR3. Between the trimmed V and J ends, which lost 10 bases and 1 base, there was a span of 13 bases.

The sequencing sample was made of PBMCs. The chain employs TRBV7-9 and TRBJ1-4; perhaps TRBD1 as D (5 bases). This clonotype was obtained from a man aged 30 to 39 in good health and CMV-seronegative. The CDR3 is CAILKTGTNEKLFF. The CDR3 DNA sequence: TGTGCCATCCTGAAAACAGGAACTAATGAAAAACTGTTTTTT. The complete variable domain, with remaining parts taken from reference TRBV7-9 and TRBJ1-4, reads DTGVSQNPRHKITKRGQNVTFRCDPISEHNRLYWYRQTLGQGPEFLTYFQNEAQLEKSRLLSDRFSAERPKGSFSTLEIQRTEQGDSAMYLCAILKTGTNEKLFFGSGTQLSVL.